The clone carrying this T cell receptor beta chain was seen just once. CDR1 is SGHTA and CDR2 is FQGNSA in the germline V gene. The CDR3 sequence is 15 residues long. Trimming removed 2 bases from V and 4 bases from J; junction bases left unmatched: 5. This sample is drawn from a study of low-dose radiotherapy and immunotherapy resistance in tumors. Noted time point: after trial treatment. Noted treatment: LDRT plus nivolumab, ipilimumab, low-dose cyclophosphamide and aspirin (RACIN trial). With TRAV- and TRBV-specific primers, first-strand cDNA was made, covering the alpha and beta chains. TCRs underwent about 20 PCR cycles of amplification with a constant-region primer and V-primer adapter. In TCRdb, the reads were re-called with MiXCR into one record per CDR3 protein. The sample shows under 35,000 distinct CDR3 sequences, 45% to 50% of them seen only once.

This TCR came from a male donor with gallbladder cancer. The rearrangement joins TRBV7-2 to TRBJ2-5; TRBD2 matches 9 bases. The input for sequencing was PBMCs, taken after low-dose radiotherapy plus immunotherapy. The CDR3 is CASSLTSGSRETQYF. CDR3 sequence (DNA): TGTGCCAGCAGCTTAACTAGCGGGTCGAGAGAGACCCAGTACTTC.